The present T cell receptor (beta chain) was sequenced within a study of T-cell reconstitution after alpha-beta-depleted transplantation in children. This CDR3 is built from 13 residues. V was shortened by 5 bases and J by 6 bases, with 11 bases between the two germline ends. Unique molecular identifiers tagged the TCRbeta library. MiXCR, run by TCRdb on the PCR reads, gives a single entry per CDR3 protein. This sample yields some 830,000 distinct CDR3 sequences, of which roughly 15% are seen a single time; roughly 5% belongs to the top ten. This clonotype was observed many times. V usage is TRBV12-3 or TRBV12-4 and J usage is TRBJ2-1; D remains ambiguous. The sample in question was PBMCs, mostly from graft donor cells, obtained 360 days after TCRalphabeta/CD19-depleted stem cell transplant. This TCR came from a male patient between 5 and 17 years old who had a stem cell transplant for acute lymphoblastic leukemia, so the T cells may come from the graft donor. The CDR3 sequence is CASSAPVRNEQFF. CDR3 in DNA: TGTGCCAGCAGTGCCCCTGTACGCAATGAGCAGTTCTTC.